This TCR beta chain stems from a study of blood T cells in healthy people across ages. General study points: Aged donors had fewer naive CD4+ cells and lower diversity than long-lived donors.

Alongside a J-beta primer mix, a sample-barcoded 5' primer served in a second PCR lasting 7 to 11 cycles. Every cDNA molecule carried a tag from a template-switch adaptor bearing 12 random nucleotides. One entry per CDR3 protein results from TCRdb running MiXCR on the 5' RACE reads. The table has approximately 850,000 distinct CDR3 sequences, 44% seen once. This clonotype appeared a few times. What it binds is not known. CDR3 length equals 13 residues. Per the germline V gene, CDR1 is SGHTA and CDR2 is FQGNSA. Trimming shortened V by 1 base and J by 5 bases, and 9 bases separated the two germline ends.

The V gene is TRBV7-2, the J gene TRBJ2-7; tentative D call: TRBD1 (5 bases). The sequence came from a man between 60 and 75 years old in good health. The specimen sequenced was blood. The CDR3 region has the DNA TGTGCCAGCAGCTTAGGACAGATCGACGAGCAGTACTTC. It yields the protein CASSLGQIDEQYF.